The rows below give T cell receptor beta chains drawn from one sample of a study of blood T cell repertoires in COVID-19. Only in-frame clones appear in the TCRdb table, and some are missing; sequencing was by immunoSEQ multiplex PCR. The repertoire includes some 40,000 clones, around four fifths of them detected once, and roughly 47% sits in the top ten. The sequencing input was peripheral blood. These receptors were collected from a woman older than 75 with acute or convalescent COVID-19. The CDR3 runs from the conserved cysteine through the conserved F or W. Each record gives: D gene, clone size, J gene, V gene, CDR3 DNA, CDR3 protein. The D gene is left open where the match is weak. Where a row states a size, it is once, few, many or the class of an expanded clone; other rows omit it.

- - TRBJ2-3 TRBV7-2 TGTGCCAGCAGCCCAAGTTGGACACGCAGCCCCTATTTT CASSPSWTRSPYF
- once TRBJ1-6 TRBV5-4 TGTGCCAGCAGCTATGACAACGGCCCGGGGGGCTGGGATAATTCACCCCTCCACTTT CASSYDNGPGGWDNSPLHF
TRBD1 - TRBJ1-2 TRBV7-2 TGTGCCAGCAGCCTTGGGACAGGGGGTTCACCCAACTATGGCTACACCTTC CASSLGTGGSPNYGYTF
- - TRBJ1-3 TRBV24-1 TGTGCCACCAGTGACCCCGAGAGGGGAAACACCATATATTTT CATSDPERGNTIYF
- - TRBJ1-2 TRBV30 TGTGCCTGGAGTGTACGAACTTATGGCTACACCTTC CAWSVRTYGYTF
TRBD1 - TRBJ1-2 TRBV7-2 TGTGCCAGCAGCGCCCGACAGGGGGCTGTGGGTGGCTACACCTTC CASSARQGAVGGYTF
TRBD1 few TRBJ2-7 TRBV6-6 TGTGCCAGCAGTCCGGGACAGGGGACTAAAGAGCAGTACTTC CASSPGQGTKEQYF
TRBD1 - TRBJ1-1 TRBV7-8 TGTGCCAGCAGCTTACAACCGGGACAGTCTCTCACTGAAGCTTTCTTT CASSLQPGQSLTEAFF
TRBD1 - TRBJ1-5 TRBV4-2 TGTGCCAGCAGCCAAGGGTGGACAGGGAATAGCAATCAGCCCCAGCATTTT CASSQGWTGNSNQPQHF
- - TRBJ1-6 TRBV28 TGTGCCAGCAGATCCCCGGGTAATAGTTCACCCCTCCACTTT CASRSPGNSSPLHF
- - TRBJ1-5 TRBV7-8 TGTGCCAGCAGCCCCCCCGGGGGCAATCAGCCCCAGCATTTT CASSPPGGNQPQHF
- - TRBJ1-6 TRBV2 TGTGCCAGCAGTCCGGGGGGTTCACCCCTCCACTTT CASSPGGSPLHF
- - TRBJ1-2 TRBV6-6 TGTGCCAGCAGCCCAGGGGAATGGGGCTACACCTTC CASSPGEWGYTF
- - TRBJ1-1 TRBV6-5 TGTGCCAGCTCACAGGGTAGGAGCACTGAAGCTTTCTTT CASSQGRSTEAFF
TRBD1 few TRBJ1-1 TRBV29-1 TGCAGCGTAATGACAGGGTCGGGCACTGAAGCTTTCTTT CSVMTGSGTEAFF
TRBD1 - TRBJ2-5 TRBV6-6 TGTGCCAGCCACACTTTAGGACAGGGGGCAGAGACCCAGTACTTC CASHTLGQGAETQYF
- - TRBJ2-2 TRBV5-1 TGCGCCAGCAGCTTAGACAGGACCTCCACCGGGGAGCTGTTTTTT CASSLDRTSTGELFF
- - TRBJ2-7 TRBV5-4 TGTGCCAGCAGCTTTGGGGGGACGCCTTACGAGCAGTACTTC CASSFGGTPYEQYF
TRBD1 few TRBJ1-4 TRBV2 TGTGCCAGCAGACCTGACAGGGGGCGCGAAAAACTGTTTTTT CASRPDRGREKLFF
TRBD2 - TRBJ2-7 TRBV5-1 TGCGCCAGCAGCTTGGCAACGGTCGTGCGGGGGGCCCCTGTCGAGCAGTACTTC CASSLATVVRGAPVEQYF
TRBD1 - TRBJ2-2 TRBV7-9 TGTGCCAGCAGCTTTGGAGACAGGGATACATGGGAGCTGTTTTTT CASSFGDRDTWELFF
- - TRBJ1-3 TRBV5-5 TGTGCCAGCAGCTTGGAGGATTGGAGTGGAAACACCATATATTTT CASSLEDWSGNTIYF
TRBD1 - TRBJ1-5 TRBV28 TGTGCCAGCAGTCAGACAGGGGTTAGGGGCAATCAGCCCCAGCATTTT CASSQTGVRGNQPQHF
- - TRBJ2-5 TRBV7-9 TGTGCCAGCAGCCGGTTAGGGACACCCCAAGAGACCCAGTACTTC CASSRLGTPQETQYF
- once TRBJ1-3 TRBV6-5 TGTGCCAGCAGTCTTGGACATTTCTCTGGAAACACCATATATTTT CASSLGHFSGNTIYF
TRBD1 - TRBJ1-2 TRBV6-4 TGTGCCAGCACTCCCCCGGGACAGGGACTCTATGGCTACACCTTC CASTPPGQGLYGYTF
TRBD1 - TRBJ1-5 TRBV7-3 TGTGCCAGCAGCCCCACGGACAGGCCGAATCAGCCCCAGCATTTT CASSPTDRPNQPQHF
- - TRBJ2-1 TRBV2 TGTGCCAGCAGTGGACAGACCAATGAGCAGTTCTTC CASSGQTNEQFF
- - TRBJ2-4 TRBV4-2 TGTGCCAGCAGCGGGTCCGGAGGGGTAGCCAAAAACATTCAGTACTTC CASSGSGGVAKNIQYF
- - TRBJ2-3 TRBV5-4 TGTGCCAGCAGCTTGGTACAGGGCACAGATACGCAGTATTTT CASSLVQGTDTQYF
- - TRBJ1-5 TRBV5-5 TGTGCCAGCAGCTTGTGGGCAGGTGGCAATCAGCCCCAGCATTTT CASSLWAGGNQPQHF
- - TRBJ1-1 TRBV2 TGTGCCAGCTCTAAGTCCCTCATGAACACTGAAGCTTTCTTT CASSKSLMNTEAFF
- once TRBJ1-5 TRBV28 TGTGCCAGCAGTCAAAATCAGCCCCAGCATTTT CASSQNQPQHF
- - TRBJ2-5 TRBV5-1 TGCGCTAGCGGAAGGGACAGACAAGAGACCCAGTACTTC CASGRDRQETQYF
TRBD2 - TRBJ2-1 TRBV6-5 TGTGCCAGCAACAGAGCGGGGGTAGATTACAATGAGCAGTTCTTC CASNRAGVDYNEQFF
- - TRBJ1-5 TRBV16 TGTGCCAGCAGCCGCGACAGCTCAGCTAATCAGCCCCAGCATTTT CASSRDSSANQPQHF
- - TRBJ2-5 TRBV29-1 TGCAGCGTCTGGGGGACTTACCGTAAAGAGACCCAGTACTTC CSVWGTYRKETQYF
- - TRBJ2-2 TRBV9 TGTGCCAGCAGCGCAAGCTACAGGGAAGGGAAAACCGGGGAGCTGTTTTTT CASSASYREGKTGELFF
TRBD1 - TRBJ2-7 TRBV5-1 TGCGCCAGCAGCGACAAAATCGGGACAGACGAGCAGTACTTC CASSDKIGTDEQYF
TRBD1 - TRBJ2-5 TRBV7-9 TGTGCCAGCACGACAGGGTCGTACCAAGAGACCCAGTACTTC CASTTGSYQETQYF
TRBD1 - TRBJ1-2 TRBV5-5 TGTGCCAGCAGCTTAGGGCAGGGGGCCTATGGCTACACCTTC CASSLGQGAYGYTF
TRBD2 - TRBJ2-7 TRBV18 TGTGCCAGCTCACCAACGACTAGCGCCCTGGGCGAGCAGTACTTC CASSPTTSALGEQYF
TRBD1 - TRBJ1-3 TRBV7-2 TGTGCCAGCAGCTTCGCCGGACAGGCTGGAAACACCATATATTTT CASSFAGQAGNTIYF
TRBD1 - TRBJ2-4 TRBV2 TGTGCCAGCAGTCTCCGGGACAGGGATAAAAACATTCAGTACTTC CASSLRDRDKNIQYF
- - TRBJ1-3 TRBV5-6 TGTGCCAGCAGCTTGTACCGGGTCCTAGGTGGAAACACCATATATTTT CASSLYRVLGGNTIYF
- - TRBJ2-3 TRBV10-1 TGCGCCAGCACCCGCGGGGACTTTTTAGTCACTAGCACAGATACGCAGTATTTT CASTRGDFLVTSTDTQYF
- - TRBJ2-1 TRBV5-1 TGCGCCAGCAGCTTGGGGGGACGATCGGGACTCAATGAGCAGTTCTTC CASSLGGRSGLNEQFF
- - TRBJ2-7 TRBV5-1 TGCGCCAGCAGCTTCACAGGTCACGAGCAGTACTTC CASSFTGHEQYF
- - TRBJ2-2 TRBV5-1 TGCGCCAGCAGGTCTGGGGGGGCATACACCGGGGAGCTGTTTTTT CASRSGGAYTGELFF
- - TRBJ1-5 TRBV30 TGTGCCTGGAGTGTTTCCAGGAATATTGGGCCCCAGCATTTT CAWSVSRNIGPQHF
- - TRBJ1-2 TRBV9 TGTGCCAGCAGCCGCCTGGACAGAACTTATAACTATGGCTACACCTTC CASSRLDRTYNYGYTF